These T cell receptor beta chains were read from a single sample in a study of T-cell reconstitution after alpha-beta-depleted transplantation in children. MiXCR, run by TCRdb on the PCR reads, gives a single entry per CDR3 protein. The data contain 300,000 to 400,000 distinct CDR3 sequences, about 16% of them seen just once; the ten biggest clones take up about 41%. Specimen: PBMCs, mostly from graft donor cells, collected 360 days after TCRalphabeta/CD19-depleted stem cell transplant. These TCRs come from a male patient aged 2 to 9 who had a stem cell transplant for acute lymphoblastic leukemia, so the T cells may come from the graft donor. The CDR3 runs from the conserved cysteine through the conserved F or W. A D gene is named only where the DNA matches it firmly. Part of the rows lack a size; the others show once, few, many or a class for expanded clones.

d_call: -
v_call: TRBV5-1
clone_size: -
j_call: TRBJ2-6
cdr3_nt: TGCGCCAGCAGCTTGATTGGGGGGCCCTCTGGGGCCAACGTCCTGACTTTC
cdr3_aa: CASSLIGGPSGANVLTF

d_call: TRBD2
v_call: TRBV2
clone_size: -
j_call: TRBJ2-1
cdr3_nt: TGTGCCAGCAACGGGGGGACCGGGCAGTTCTTC
cdr3_aa: CASNGGTGQFF

d_call: TRBD2
v_call: TRBV29-1
clone_size: few
j_call: TRBJ2-1
cdr3_nt: TGCAGCGTTGACGGCCTAGCGGGAGGGCCCTCCAATGAGCAGTTCTTC
cdr3_aa: CSVDGLAGGPSNEQFF

d_call: TRBD2
v_call: TRBV4-2
clone_size: -
j_call: TRBJ2-1
cdr3_nt: TGTGCCAGCAGCCAAGCGGGAGGGCCGTTCAATGAGCAGTTCTTC
cdr3_aa: CASSQAGGPFNEQFF

d_call: -
v_call: TRBV18
clone_size: many
j_call: TRBJ1-1
cdr3_nt: TGTGCCAGCTCACCACAGGAGAGAGGGAATGCTTTCTTT
cdr3_aa: CASSPQERGNAFF

d_call: -
v_call: TRBV4-2
clone_size: many
j_call: TRBJ2-5
cdr3_nt: TGTGCCAGCAGCCAGGTTAATCAGGGGTTTCGAGAGACCCAGTACTTC
cdr3_aa: CASSQVNQGFRETQYF

d_call: TRBD2
v_call: TRBV11-1
clone_size: -
j_call: TRBJ2-1
cdr3_nt: TGTGCCAGCAGCTTAACCCCGACTAGCGGACCGACCTACAATGAGCAGTTCTTC
cdr3_aa: CASSLTPTSGPTYNEQFF

d_call: -
v_call: TRBV20-1
clone_size: -
j_call: TRBJ2-1
cdr3_nt: TGCAGTGCTAGAGTTCGGAATGAGCAGTTCTTC
cdr3_aa: CSARVRNEQFF

d_call: TRBD2
v_call: TRBV7-8
clone_size: once
j_call: TRBJ2-7
cdr3_nt: TGTGCCAGCAGCTTAAGCGGGGGGTTTTGGCTAGCGGGACCCAATCGGTACTTC
cdr3_aa: CASSLSGGFWLAGPNRYF

d_call: TRBD1
v_call: TRBV5-1
clone_size: -
j_call: TRBJ2-7
cdr3_nt: TGCGCCAGCAGCTTGGCGGGACAGGACTACGAGCAGTACTTC
cdr3_aa: CASSLAGQDYEQYF

d_call: -
v_call: TRBV7-3
clone_size: few
j_call: TRBJ2-1
cdr3_nt: TGTGCCAGCAGCTCTAGGGGGTTGGGAAATGAGCAGTTCTTC
cdr3_aa: CASSSRGLGNEQFF

d_call: -
v_call: TRBV29-1
clone_size: few
j_call: TRBJ2-7
cdr3_nt: TGCAGCGTTGTCGACCCGCAGGGGTATCAGTACGAGCAGTACTTC
cdr3_aa: CSVVDPQGYQYEQYF